The 19 T cell receptor beta chains listed next were all sequenced from one sample in a study of OX40 agonist ivuxolimab in advanced cancers. Measured with immunoSEQ multiplex PCR; TCRdb has only the in-frame clones, and not every one. The sample includes about 110,000 clones, 90% of them seen just once. Sequenced here: CD4+ or CD8+ T cells sorted from blood, sampled in a trial of the OX40 agonist ivuxolimab. The receptors were gathered from an adult with an advanced solid tumor such as melanoma, head and neck, liver or kidney cancer.

The rearrangement uses TRBV11-2 and TRBJ1-2; 9 nucleotides match TRBD1. The germline V gene has CDR1 SGHAT and CDR2 FQNNGV. The V segment lost 1 base and the J segment 4 bases; nucleotides outside the gene matches: 4. The CDR3 spans 15 residues. Here the CDR3 reads CASSLAGTGLYGYTF. CDR3 nucleotides: TGTGCCAGCAGCTTAGCCGGGACAGGGCTCTATGGCTACACCTTC.

The V gene is TRBV5-4, the J gene TRBJ2-5, with TRBD2 matching over 7 bases. Germline CDR1 reads SGHNT; CDR2 reads YYREEE (reference sequence). The ends lost 1 base at V and 3 bases at J; junction bases unmatched: 3. This CDR3 spans 14 amino acids. CDR3 sequence reads: CASSLKLAKETQYF. The DNA for the CDR3 is TGTGCCAGCAGCTTGAAACTAGCGAAAGAGACCCAGTACTTC.

V is TRBV10-3 and J is TRBJ2-7; possibly TRBD1 for D (5 bases). Germline loops: CDR1 ENHRY, CDR2 SYGVKD. This CDR3 is built from 11 residues. V was pared by 2 bases and J by 12 bases, with 11 bases between. CDR3 in DNA: TGTGCCATCAGTGAGGGGGCTAGGCGGTACTTC. Translated, it gives CAISEGARRYF.

The chain joins TRBV6-4 to TRBJ1-6; tentatively, D is TRBD1 (6 bases). The V end was cut by 4 bases, the J end by 8 bases, with 15 bases between. This CDR3 comprises 15 residues. Germline assignment: CDR1 MRHNA and CDR2 SNTAGT. CDR3 nucleotides: TGTGCCAGCAGTGTCTCTGGGGGGCAGGATTCACCCCTCCACTTT. Its translation: CASSVSGGQDSPLHF.

The chain employs TRBV7-2 and TRBJ2-7; the D call may be TRBD1 or TRBD2 (5 bases each). CDR1 and CDR2 (germline): SGHTA, FQGNSA. Trimming removed 2 bases from V and 2 bases from J, with 13 bases in between. The CDR3 is made up of 15 amino acids. CDR3 in amino acids: CASSLWSRGTYEQYF. As DNA, the CDR3 is TGTGCCAGCAGCTTATGGTCCCGGGGCACCTACGAGCAGTACTTC.

This clone was recorded a few times. This chain connects TRBV10-3 to TRBJ2-2; D is undetermined. CDR1 ENHRY and CDR2 SYGVKD come from the germline V gene. Trimming left V 2 bases short and J 0 bases short, with 4 bases between. CDR3 length equals 14 residues. The CDR3 DNA sequence: TGTGCCATCAGTGAGGGTGCGAACACCGGGGAGCTGTTTTTT. Translating it yields CAISEGANTGELFF.

This clone was counted once. This rearrangement joins TRBV4-2 to TRBJ2-3; 7 nucleotides match TRBD2. The CDR3 runs to 17 residues. Germline values: CDR1 LGHNA, CDR2 YNFKEQ. V was pared by 1 base and J by 1 base, with 8 bases of the junction left unmatched. The CDR3: CASSQGGAGLRTDTQYF. In DNA, the CDR3 is TGTGCCAGCAGCCAAGGGGGAGCGGGGCTACGCACAGATACGCAGTATTTT.

The J gene is TRBJ2-6, the V gene TRBV28; a possible D gene is TRBD1 (5 bases). The CDR3 spans 13 residues. The V gene's germline CDR1 is MDHEN and CDR2 SYDVKM. Trimming took 5 bases from V and 7 from J, leaving 9 bases between them. The CDR3, as DNA: TGTGCCAGCAGTCTCAGGGCTGCCAACGTCCTGACTTTC. As protein: CASSLRAANVLTF.

The V gene is TRBV4-2, the J gene TRBJ1-6, with TRBD1 as a possible D gene (6 bases). Deletions cut 3 bases from V and 0 bases from J, with 12 bases between. CDR3 length: 17 residues. Looked up from germline, CDR1 is LGHNA and CDR2 is YNFKEQ. The CDR3 loop is CASSQSRGVSYNSPLHF. The CDR3 coding sequence is TGTGCCAGCAGCCAGTCCAGGGGAGTCTCCTATAATTCACCCCTCCACTTT.

This rearrangement joins TRBV27 to TRBJ2-7; TRBD2 aligns across 10 bases. The CDR3 totals 14 residues. Looked up from germline, CDR1 is MNHEY and CDR2 is SMNVEV (reference sequence). The V segment lost 2 bases and the J segment 6 bases; nucleotides outside the gene matches: 4. The CDR3 loop reads CASSLRSGGAEQYF. CDR3 coding DNA: TGTGCCAGCAGTTTAAGAAGCGGGGGGGCCGAGCAGTACTTC.

The V and J genes are TRBV6-1 and TRBJ1-5; TRBD1 is a possible D gene (6 bases). Germline V gene lookup returns CDR1 MNHNS and CDR2 SASEGT. This CDR3 has 14 residues. Trimming shortened V by 5 bases and J by 4 bases, and 12 bases separated the two germline ends. CDR3 nucleotides: TGTGCCAGCAGTCCTGGACAGTTTAATCAGCCCCAGCATTTT. Encoded protein: CASSPGQFNQPQHF.

The chain carries TRBV28 and TRBJ2-1, with 12 bases fitting TRBD2. The CDR3 is 21 amino acids. V trimming: 2 bases; J trimming: 8 bases; junction bases outside the gene matches: 22. From germline, CDR1 is MDHEN and CDR2 SYDVKM. CDR3 DNA: TGTGCCAGCAGTTTAGTCTTCCCCGATCTTATACTAGCGGGGGGTGGCTATGAGCAGTTCTTC. This codes for CASSLVFPDLILAGGGYEQFF.

J is TRBJ2-2 and V is TRBV4-2; weak D call: TRBD2 (5 bases). Trimming cost V 0 bases and J 7 bases, with 6 bases left between them. Germline assignment: CDR1 LGHNA and CDR2 YNFKEQ. The CDR3 consists of 13 residues. CDR3 sequence: CASSQDSDGELFF. CDR3 bases: TGTGCCAGCAGCCAAGATAGCGACGGGGAGCTGTTTTTT.

V is TRBV11-2 and J is TRBJ2-5; 8 nucleotides line up with TRBD1. The J call could be wrong; TRBJ2-7 is a better fit for the DNA end. The CDR3 is 12 residues long. Looked up from germline, CDR1 is SGHAT and CDR2 is FQNNGV. CDR3 nucleotide sequence: TGTGCCAGCAGCCCCGACAGGGGCGAGCAGTACTTC. Translation: CASSPDRGEQYF.

This chain's CDR3 is CASRAGTYEQYF. For the CDR3, the DNA is TGTGCCAGCAGGGCCGGGACCTACGAGCAGTACTTC. V is TRBV28 and J is TRBJ2-7, with a weak D call TRBD2 (5 bases). Germline V CDR1 and CDR2: MDHEN, SYDVKM. Between the trimmed V and J ends, which lost 6 bases and 2 bases, there was a span of 8 bases. This CDR3 spans 12 amino acids.

The chain uses TRBV6-6 and TRBJ1-1; the match to TRBD1 covers 9 bases. Unmatched junction bases numbered 8, after V lost 6 bases and J lost 0 bases. This CDR3 is 16 amino acids long. Germline V gene sequence: CDR1 MNHNY, CDR2 SVGAGI (reference sequence). The CDR3 is CASRKDRGSMNTEAFF. Here the CDR3 DNA reads TGTGCCAGCAGAAAAGACAGGGGGAGCATGAACACTGAAGCTTTCTTT.

The V and J genes are TRBV11-2 and TRBJ2-2; D is possibly TRBD1 (7 bases). CDR1 SGHAT and CDR2 FQNNGV come from the germline V gene. The CDR3 spans 15 residues. Trimming removed 1 base at V and 5 bases at J, with 11 bases between. CDR3 sequence: CASSLAAGGTGELFF. The CDR3 bases are TGTGCCAGCAGCTTAGCGGCAGGGGGGACCGGGGAGCTGTTTTTT.

The V gene is TRBV2, the J gene TRBJ1-5; possible D gene TRBD1, 5 bases. Germline assignment: CDR1 SNHLY and CDR2 FYNNEI. Deletions cut 9 bases from V and 5 bases from J, with 14 bases between. The CDR3 covers 13 residues. The CDR3: CASVTGDDQPQHF. In DNA, the CDR3 is TGTGCCAGTGTAACAGGCGACGATCAGCCCCAGCATTTT. The full variable domain, in which reference TRBV2 and TRBJ1-5 provide the parts outside the CDR3, is EPEVTQTPSHQVTQMGQEVILRCVPISNHLYFYWYRQILGQKVEFLVSFYNNEISEKSEIFDDQFSVERPDGSNFTLKIRSTKLEDSAMYFCASVTGDDQPQHFGDGTRLSIL.

The chain combines TRBV5-4 with TRBJ1-3; D unclear. CDR1 is SGHNT and CDR2 is YYREEE in the germline V gene (reference sequence). The CDR3 consists of 16 residues. V lost 2 bases, J lost 0 bases, and 12 bases lay in between. As DNA, the CDR3 is TGTGCCAGCAGCTTCACCGGGATCTACTCTGGAAACACCATATATTTT. Encoded protein: CASSFTGIYSGNTIYF.